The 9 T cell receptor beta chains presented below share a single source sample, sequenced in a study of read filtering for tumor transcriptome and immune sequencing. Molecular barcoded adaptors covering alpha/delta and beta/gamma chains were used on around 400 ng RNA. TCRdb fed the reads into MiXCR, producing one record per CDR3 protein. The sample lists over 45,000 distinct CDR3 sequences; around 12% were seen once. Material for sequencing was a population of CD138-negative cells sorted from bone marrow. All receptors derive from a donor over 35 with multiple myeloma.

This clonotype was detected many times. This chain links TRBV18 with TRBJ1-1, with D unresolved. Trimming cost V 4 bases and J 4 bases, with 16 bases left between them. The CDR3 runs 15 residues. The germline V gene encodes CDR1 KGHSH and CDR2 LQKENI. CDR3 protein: CASSRAVGRVTEAFF. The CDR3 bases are TGTGCCAGCTCACGGGCAGTTGGGAGAGTCACTGAAGCTTTCTTT. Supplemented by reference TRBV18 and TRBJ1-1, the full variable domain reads NAGVMQNPRHLVRRRGQEARLRCSPMKGHSHVYWYRQLPEEGLKFMVYLQKENIIDESGMPKERFSAEFPKEGPSILRIQQVVRGDSAAYFCASSRAVGRVTEAFFGQGTRLTVV.

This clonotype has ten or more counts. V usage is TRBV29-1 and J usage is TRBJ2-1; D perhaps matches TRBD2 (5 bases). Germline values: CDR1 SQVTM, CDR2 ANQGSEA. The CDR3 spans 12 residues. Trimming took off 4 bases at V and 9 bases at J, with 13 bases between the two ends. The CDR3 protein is CSVGSGLGEQFF. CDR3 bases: TGCAGCGTTGGGTCGGGGTTGGGTGAGCAGTTCTTC.

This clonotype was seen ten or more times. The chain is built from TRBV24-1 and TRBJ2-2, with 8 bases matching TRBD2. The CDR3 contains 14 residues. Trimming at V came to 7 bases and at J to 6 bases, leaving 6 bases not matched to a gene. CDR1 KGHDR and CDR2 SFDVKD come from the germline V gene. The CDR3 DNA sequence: TGTGCCACCAGAGCGGGAGCGGTCCCCGGGGAGCTGTTTTTT. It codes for CATRAGAVPGELFF.

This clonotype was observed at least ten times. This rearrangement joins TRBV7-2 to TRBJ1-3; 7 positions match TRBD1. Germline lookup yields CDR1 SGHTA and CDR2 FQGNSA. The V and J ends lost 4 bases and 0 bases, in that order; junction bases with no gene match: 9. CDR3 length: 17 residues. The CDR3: CASSSRRGQLSGNTIYF. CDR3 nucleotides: TGTGCCAGCAGCTCCCGACGGGGACAGCTCTCTGGAAACACCATATATTTT.

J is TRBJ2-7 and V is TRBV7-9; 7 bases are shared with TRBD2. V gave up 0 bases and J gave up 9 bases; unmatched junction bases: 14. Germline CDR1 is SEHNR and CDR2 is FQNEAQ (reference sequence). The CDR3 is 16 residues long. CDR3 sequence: CASSLAVGGGKNGQYF. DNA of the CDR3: TGTGCCAGCAGCTTAGCTGTGGGGGGGGGTAAGAACGGGCAGTACTTC.

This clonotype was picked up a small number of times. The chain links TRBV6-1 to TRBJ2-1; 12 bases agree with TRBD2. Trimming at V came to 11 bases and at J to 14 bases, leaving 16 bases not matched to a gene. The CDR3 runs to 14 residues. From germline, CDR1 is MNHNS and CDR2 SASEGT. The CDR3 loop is CAGRTESTSGSKFF. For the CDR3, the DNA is TGTGCCGGCCGGACGGAATCGACTAGCGGGAGTAAGTTCTTC.

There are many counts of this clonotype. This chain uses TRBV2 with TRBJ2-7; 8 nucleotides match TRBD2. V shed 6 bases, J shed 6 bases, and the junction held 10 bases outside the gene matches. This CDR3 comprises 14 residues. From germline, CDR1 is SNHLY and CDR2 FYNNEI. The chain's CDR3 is CASSSGTRGSEQYF. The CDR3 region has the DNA TGTGCCAGCAGCTCCGGGACTAGAGGCAGCGAGCAGTACTTC.

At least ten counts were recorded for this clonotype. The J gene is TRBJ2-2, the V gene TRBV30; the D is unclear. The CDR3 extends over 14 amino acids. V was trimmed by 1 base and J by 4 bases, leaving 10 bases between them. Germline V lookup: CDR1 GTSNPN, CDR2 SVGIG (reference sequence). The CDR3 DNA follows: TGTGCCTGGAGTGATACGGTGATCACCGGGGAGCTGTTTTTT. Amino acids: CAWSDTVITGELFF.

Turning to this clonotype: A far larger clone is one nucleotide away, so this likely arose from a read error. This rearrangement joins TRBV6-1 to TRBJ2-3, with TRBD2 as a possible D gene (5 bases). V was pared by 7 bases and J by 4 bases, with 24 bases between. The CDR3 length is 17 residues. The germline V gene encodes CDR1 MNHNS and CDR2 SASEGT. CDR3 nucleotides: TGTGCCAGCACCCCAAGGATAAGCGAGAGGGCCGCAGATACGCAGTATTTT. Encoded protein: CASTPRISERAADTQYF.